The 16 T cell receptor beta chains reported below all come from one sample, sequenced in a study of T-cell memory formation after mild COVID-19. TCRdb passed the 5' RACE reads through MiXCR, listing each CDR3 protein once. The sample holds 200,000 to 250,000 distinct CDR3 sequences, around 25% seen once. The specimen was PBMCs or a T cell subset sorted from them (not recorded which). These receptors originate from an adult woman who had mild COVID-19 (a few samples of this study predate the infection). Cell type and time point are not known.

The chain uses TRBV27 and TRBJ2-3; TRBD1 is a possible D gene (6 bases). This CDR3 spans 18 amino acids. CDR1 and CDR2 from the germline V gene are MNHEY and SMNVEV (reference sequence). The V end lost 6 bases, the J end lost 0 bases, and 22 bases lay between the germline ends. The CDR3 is CASSFDRTSRPSTDTQYF. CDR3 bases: TGTGCCAGCAGCTTCGACAGGACGAGCCGTCCTAGCACAGATACGCAGTATTTT.

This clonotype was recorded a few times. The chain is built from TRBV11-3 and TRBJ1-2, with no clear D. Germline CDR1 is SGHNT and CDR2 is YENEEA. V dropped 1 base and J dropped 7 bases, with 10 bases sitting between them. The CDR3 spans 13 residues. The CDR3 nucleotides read TGTGCCAGCAGCTTAGGGCAGATACGTGGCTACACCTTC. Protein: CASSLGQIRGYTF.

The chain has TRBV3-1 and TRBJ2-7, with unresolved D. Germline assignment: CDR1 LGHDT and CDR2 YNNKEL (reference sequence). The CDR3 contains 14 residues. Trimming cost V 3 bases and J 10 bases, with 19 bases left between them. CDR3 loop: CASSQAGSLLGQYF. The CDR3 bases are TGTGCCAGCAGCCAGGCCGGGTCCTTACTCGGCCAGTACTTC.

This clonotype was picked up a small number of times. The CDR3 DNA reads TGTGCCAGCAGTCCCGACAGGGGGAAAAGGGAGCAGTACTTC. Protein product: CASSPDRGKREQYF. The rearrangement joins TRBV6-6 to TRBJ2-7, with 9 positions matching TRBD1. Trimming cost V 5 bases and J 7 bases; bases outside gene matches: 9. This CDR3 comprises 14 residues. Germline V gene sequence: CDR1 MNHNY, CDR2 SVGAGI (reference sequence).

The CDR3 DNA reads TGTGCCAGCAGCTCCGTCGGGGCAGTCGCCAAAAACATTCAGTACTTC. It translates to CASSSVGAVAKNIQYF. The rearrangement joins TRBV5-6 to TRBJ2-4, with D possibly called TRBD1 or TRBD2 (5 bases each). Per germline, CDR1 SGHDT and CDR2 YYEEEE. V dropped 3 bases and J dropped 1 base, with 14 bases sitting between them. The CDR3 runs to 16 residues.

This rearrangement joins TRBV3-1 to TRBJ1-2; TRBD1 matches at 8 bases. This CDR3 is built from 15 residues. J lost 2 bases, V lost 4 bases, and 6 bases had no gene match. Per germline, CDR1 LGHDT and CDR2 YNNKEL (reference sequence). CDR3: CASSPRDRLNYGYTF. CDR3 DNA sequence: TGTGCCAGCAGCCCCCGGGACAGGTTAAACTATGGCTACACCTTC.

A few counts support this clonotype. The DNA for the CDR3 is TGTGCCAGCAGTGAACTTCCCCCCCAATCTCTAGCGGGGGGGCCTTACAATGAGCAGTTCTTC. Protein: CASSELPPQSLAGGPYNEQFF. V and J are TRBV2 and TRBJ2-1; 12 positions agree with TRBD2. Unmatched junction bases numbered 18, after V lost 2 bases and J lost 4 bases. Per the germline V gene, CDR1 is SNHLY and CDR2 is FYNNEI. The CDR3 extends over 21 amino acids.

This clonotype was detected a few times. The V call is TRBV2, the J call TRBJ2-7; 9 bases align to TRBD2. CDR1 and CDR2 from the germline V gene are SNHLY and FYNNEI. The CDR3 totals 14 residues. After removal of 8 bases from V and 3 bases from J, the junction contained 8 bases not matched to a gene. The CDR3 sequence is CASFAIAGDYEQYF. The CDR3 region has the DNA TGTGCCAGCTTTGCCATAGCGGGAGACTACGAGCAGTACTTC.

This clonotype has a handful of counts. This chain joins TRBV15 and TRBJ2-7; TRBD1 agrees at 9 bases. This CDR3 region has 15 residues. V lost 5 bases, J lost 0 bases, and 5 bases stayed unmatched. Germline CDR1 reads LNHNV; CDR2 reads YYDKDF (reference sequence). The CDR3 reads CATSPDRGPSYEQYF. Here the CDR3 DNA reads TGTGCCACCAGCCCGGACAGGGGCCCCTCCTACGAGCAGTACTTC.

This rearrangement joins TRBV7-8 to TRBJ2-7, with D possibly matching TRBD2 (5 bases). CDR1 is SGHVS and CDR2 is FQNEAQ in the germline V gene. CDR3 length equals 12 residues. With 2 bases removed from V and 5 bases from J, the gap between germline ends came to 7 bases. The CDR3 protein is CASSLSGNEQYF. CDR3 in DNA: TGTGCCAGCAGCTTATCGGGGAACGAGCAGTACTTC.

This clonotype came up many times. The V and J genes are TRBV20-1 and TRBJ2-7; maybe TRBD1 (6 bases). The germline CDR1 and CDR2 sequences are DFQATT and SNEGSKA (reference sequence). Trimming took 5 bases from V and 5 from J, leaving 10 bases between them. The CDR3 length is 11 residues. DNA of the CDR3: TGCAGTGCTTTACAGGGAAACGAGCAGTACTTC. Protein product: CSALQGNEQYF.

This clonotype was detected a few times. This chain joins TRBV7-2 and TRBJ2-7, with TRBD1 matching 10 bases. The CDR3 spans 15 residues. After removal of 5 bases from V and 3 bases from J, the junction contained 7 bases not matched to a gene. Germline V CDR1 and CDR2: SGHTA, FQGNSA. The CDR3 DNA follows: TGTGCCAGCAGCCGACGGGACAGGGGCTTCTACGAGCAGTACTTC. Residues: CASSRRDRGFYEQYF.

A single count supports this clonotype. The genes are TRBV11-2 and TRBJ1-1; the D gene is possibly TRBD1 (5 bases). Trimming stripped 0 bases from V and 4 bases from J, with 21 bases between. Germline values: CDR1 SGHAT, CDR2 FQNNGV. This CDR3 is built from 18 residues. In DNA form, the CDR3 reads TGTGCCAGCAGCTTAGATGGGTTCGGAGGGGTCCCCGGCACTGAAGCTTTCTTT. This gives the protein CASSLDGFGGVPGTEAFF.

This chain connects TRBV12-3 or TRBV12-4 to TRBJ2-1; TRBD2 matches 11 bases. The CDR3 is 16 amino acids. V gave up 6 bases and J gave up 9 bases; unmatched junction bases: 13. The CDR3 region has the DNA TGTGCCAGCAGGCCCCTAGCGGGAGGCCCGGACGGTGAGCAGTTCTTC. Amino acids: CASRPLAGGPDGEQFF.

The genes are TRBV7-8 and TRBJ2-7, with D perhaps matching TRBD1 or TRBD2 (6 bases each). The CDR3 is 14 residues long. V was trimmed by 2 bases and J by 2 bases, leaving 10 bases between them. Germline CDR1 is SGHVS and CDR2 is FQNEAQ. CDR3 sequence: CASSLSGDTYEQYF. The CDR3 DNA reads TGTGCCAGCAGCTTATCGGGGGACACCTACGAGCAGTACTTC.

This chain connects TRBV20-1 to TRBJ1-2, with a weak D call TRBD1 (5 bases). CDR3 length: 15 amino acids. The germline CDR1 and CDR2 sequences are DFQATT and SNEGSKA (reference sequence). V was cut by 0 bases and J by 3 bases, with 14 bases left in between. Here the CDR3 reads CSAREEGRGDYGYTF. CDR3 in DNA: TGCAGTGCTAGAGAGGAGGGGAGAGGGGACTATGGCTACACCTTC.